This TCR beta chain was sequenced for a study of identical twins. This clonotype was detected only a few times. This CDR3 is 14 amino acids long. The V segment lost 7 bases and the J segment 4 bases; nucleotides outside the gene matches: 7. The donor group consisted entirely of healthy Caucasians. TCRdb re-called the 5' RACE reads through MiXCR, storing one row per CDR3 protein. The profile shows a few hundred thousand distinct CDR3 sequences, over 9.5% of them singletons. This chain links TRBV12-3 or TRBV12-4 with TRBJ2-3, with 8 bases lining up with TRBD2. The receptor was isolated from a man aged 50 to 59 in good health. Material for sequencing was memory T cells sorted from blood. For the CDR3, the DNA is TGTGCCAGCACCGGGACTAGTTTCGCAGATACGCAGTATTTT. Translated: CASTGTSFADTQYF.